These 2 T cell receptor beta chains were all obtained from the same sample, sequenced in a study of blood T cell repertoires in COVID-19. Only in-frame clones appear in the TCRdb table, and some are missing; sequencing was by immunoSEQ multiplex PCR. The sample has hundreds of thousands of clones, 65% to 90% seen once. Source material: PBMCs or T cells enriched from blood (not recorded which). Source of these receptors: a man aged 40-50 years who had recovered from COVID-19.

The V and J genes are TRBV14 and TRBJ2-1, with D tentatively TRBD2 (5 bases). Germline lookup yields CDR1 SGHDN and CDR2 FVKESK. The V and J ends lost 3 bases and 4 bases respectively, with 10 bases between them. This CDR3 comprises 14 residues. The CDR3 coding sequence is TGTGCCAGCAGCCACAGCGGCCCGTACAATGAGCAGTTCTTC. Its protein product is CASSHSGPYNEQFF.

This chain uses TRBV7-5 with TRBJ2-7; the table's D call of TRBD2 was not tested on the DNA. TRBV7-5 is a pseudogene segment. CDR3 length equals 18 residues. The CDR3 spells CVRSSPLRLAGEKDEQYF. As DNA, the CDR3 is TGTGTCAGAAGCTCCCCCTTGAGGCTAGCGGGGGAGAAAGACGAGCAGTACTTC.